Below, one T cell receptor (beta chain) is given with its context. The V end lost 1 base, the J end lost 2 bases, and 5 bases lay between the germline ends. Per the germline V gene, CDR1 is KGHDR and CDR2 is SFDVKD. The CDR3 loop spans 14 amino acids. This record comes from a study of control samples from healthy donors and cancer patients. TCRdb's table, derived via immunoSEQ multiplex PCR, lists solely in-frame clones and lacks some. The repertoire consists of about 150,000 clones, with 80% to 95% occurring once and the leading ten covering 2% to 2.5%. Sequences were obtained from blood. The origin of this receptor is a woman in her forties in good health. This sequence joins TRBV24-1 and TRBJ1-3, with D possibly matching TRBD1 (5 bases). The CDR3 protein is CATSDLGAGNTIYF. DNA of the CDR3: TGTGCCACCAGTGATTTAGGGGCTGGAAACACCATATATTTT.